This T cell receptor (beta chain) was found in a study of blood T cell repertoires in COVID-19. Study-level information: Samples of COVID-19 (acute and convalescent) were obtained from the United States, Italy and Spain. PBMCs, B-cell-depleted T cells, or T cells provided the cDNA or gDNA that made up the material.

Authors' data handling: It was from reference gene primer amplification that nucleated cell counts were estimated. The repertoire was sequenced with immunoSEQ multiplex PCR; TCRdb's copy has only in-frame clones and lacks some. V, J and clone size reflect that table, while D and trimming were determined from the DNA. The table records 70,000 to 90,000 clones, roughly 83% of them present only once. J gave up 3 bases and V 6 bases, and 3 bases lay outside the gene matches. The CDR3 extends over 13 amino acids. Germline V gene lookup returns CDR1 MDHEN and CDR2 SYDVKM. The chain uses TRBV28 and TRBJ1-2; 8 bases line up with TRBD1. The sequencing input was peripheral blood. The TCR was taken from a human donor in a cohort sampled during active COVID-19. CDR3 region: CASSPGQDYGYTF. CDR3 nucleotides: TGTGCCAGCAGCCCGGGACAGGACTATGGCTACACCTTC.